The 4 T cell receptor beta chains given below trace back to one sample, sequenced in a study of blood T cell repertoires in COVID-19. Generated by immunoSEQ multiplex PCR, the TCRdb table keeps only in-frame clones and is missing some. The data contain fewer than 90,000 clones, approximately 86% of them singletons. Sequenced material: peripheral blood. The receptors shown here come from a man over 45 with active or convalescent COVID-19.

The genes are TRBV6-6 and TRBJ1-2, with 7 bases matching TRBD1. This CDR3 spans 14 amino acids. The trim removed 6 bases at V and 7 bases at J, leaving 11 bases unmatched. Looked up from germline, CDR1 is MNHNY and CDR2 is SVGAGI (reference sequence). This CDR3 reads CASSPLTTGPGYTF. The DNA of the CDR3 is TGTGCCAGCAGCCCCCTCACGACAGGGCCTGGCTACACCTTC.

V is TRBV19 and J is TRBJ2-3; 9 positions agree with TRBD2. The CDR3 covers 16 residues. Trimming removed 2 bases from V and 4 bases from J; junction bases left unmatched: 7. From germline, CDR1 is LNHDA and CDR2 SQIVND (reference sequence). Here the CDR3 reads CASSISPSGVSDTQYF. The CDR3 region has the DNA TGTGCCAGTAGTATATCCCCTAGCGGGGTTTCAGATACGCAGTATTTT.

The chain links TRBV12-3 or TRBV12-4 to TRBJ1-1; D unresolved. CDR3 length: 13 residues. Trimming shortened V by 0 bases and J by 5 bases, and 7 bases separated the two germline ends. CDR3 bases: TGTGCCAGCAGTTTAGCCCGGTCGACTGAAGCTTTCTTT. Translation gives CASSLARSTEAFF.

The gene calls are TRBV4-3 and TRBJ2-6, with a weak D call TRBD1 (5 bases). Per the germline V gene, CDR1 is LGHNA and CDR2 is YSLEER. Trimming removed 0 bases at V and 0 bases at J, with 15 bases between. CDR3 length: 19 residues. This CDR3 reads CASSQDARVTSSGANVLTF. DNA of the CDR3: TGCGCCAGCAGCCAAGATGCCAGGGTAACAAGCTCTGGGGCCAACGTCCTGACTTTC.